This T cell receptor beta chain was profiled in a study of blood T cell repertoires in COVID-19. Across the study: Researchers got acute and convalescent COVID-19 samples from the United States, Italy and Spain. Nucleic acid was either cDNA or gDNA, and it came from T cells, B-cell-depleted T cells, or PBMCs.

Authors' data handling: For nucleated cells, counts were estimated from reference gene primer amplification. Clones were sequenced by immunoSEQ multiplex PCR, and TCRdb holds only the in-frame ones, with some missing. V and J calls and clone size are copied from that table; D and trimming were computed from the DNA. The sample lists about 90,000 clones, roughly 79% occurring once. V shed 0 bases and J shed 5 bases, with 11 bases lying between them. Per the germline V gene, CDR1 is SGDLS and CDR2 is YYNGEE. The CDR3 extends over 15 amino acids. The sequenced sample was peripheral blood. The receptor comes from a woman aged 80 or older with acute or convalescent COVID-19. The chain recombines TRBV9 with TRBJ2-2; D might be TRBD1 (6 bases). CDR3 coding DNA: TGTGCCAGCAGCGTAGAGGGGGAGAGGACCGGGGAGCTGTTTTTT. Translation: CASSVEGERTGELFF. Using reference TRBV9 and TRBJ2-2 for the parts outside the CDR3, the full variable domain is DSGVTQTPKHLITATGQRVTLRCSPRSGDLSVYWYQQSLDQGLQFLIQYYNGEERAKGNILERFSAQQFPDLHSELNLSSLELGDSALYFCASSVEGERTGELFFGEGSRLTVL.